The 3 T cell receptor beta chains listed next were all sequenced from one sample in a study of T cells in narcolepsy. Some clones are missing from TCRdb's copy, which holds only in-frame ones; the method was immunoSEQ multiplex PCR. Of roughly 8,100 clones listed, around two thirds were seen once; the top ten hold about a fifth. The specimen was CD45RA- memory CD8+ T cells from PBMCs. The receptors shown here come from a human donor with narcolepsy.

This sequence joins TRBV19 and TRBJ1-2; D is unclear. This CDR3 has 13 amino acids. The V and J ends lost 7 bases and 4 bases respectively, with 13 bases between them. Germline values: CDR1 LNHDA, CDR2 SQIVND (reference sequence). This CDR3 reads CASTVGGPYGYTF. The CDR3 coding sequence is TGTGCCAGTACAGTTGGAGGGCCCTATGGCTACACCTTC.

This sequence joins TRBV7-9 and TRBJ1-5, with D perhaps TRBD1 (6 bases). The germline gives CDR1 SEHNR, CDR2 FQNEAQ (reference sequence). The CDR3 length is 15 residues. The ends were cut back, 4 bases at V and 1 base at J, with 11 bases in the middle. DNA for the CDR3: TGTGCCAGCAGCTCGGACAGTAGGAGCAATCAGCCCCAGCATTTT. This sequence encodes CASSSDSRSNQPQHF.

Only a few counts were recorded for this clone. The chain employs TRBV4-3 and TRBJ1-5; D call uncertain. V lost 4 bases to trimming and J lost 3 bases, with 7 bases between them. Germline V lookup: CDR1 LGHNA, CDR2 YSLEER. This CDR3 contains 13 residues. CDR3 in amino acids: CASSLGFNQPQHF. The CDR3 nucleotides read TGCGCCAGCAGCCTTGGGTTCAATCAGCCCCAGCATTTT.